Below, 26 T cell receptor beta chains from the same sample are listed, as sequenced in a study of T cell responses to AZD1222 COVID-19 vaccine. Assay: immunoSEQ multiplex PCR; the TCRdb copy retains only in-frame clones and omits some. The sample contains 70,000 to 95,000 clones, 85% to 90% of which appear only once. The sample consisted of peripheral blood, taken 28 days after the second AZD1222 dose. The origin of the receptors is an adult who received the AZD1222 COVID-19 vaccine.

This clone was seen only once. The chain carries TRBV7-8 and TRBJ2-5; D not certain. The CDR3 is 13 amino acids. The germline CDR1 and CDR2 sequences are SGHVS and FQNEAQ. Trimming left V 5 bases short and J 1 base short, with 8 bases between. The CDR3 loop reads CASSRRIQETQYF. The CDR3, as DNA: TGTGCCAGCAGCAGACGGATCCAAGAGACCCAGTACTTC.

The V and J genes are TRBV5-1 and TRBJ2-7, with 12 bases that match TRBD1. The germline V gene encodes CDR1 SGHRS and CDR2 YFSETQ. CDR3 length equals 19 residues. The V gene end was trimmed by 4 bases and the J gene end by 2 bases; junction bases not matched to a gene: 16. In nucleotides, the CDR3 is TGCGCCAGCAGCCAAACGGGACAGGGGGCGCAACCCAGGACCTACGAGCAGTACTTC. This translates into CASSQTGQGAQPRTYEQYF.

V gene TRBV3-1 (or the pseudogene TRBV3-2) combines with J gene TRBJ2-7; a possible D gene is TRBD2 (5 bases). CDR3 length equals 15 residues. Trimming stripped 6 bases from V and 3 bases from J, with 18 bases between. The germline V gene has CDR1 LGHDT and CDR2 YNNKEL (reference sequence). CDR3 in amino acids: CASSQRDRGYYEQYF. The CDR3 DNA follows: TGTGCCAGCAGTCAGAGGGATCGGGGTTACTACGAGCAGTACTTC.

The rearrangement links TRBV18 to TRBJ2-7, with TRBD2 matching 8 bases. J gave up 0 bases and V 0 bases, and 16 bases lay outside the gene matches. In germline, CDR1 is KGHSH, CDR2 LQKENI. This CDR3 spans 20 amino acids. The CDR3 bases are TGTGCCAGCTCACCACCTCTGATCGACAGAGCGGGGGAGATCTCCTACGAGCAGTACTTC. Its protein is CASSPPLIDRAGEISYEQYF.

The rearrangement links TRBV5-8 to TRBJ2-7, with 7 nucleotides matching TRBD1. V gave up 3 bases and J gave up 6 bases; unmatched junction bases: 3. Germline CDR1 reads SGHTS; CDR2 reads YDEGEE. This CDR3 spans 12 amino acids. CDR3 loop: CASSWTGREQYF. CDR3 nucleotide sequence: TGTGCCAGCAGCTGGACAGGACGCGAGCAGTACTTC.

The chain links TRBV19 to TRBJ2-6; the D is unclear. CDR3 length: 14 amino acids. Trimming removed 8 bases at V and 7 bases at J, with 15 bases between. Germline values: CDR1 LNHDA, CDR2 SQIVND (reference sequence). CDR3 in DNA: TGTGCCAGTTCTGATCCTCTGGGCGCCAACGTCCTGACTTTC. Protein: CASSDPLGANVLTF.

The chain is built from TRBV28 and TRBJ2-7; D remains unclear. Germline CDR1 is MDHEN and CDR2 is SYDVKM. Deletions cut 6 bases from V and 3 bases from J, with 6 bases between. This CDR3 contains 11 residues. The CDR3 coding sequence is TGTGCCAGCAGCATAAACTACGAGCAGTACTTC. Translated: CASSINYEQYF. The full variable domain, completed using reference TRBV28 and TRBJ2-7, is DVKVTQSSRYLVKRTGEKVFLECVQDMDHENMFWYRQDPGLGLRLIYFSYDVKMKEKGDIPEGYSVSREKKERFSLILESASTNQTSMYLCASSINYEQYFGPGTRLTVT.

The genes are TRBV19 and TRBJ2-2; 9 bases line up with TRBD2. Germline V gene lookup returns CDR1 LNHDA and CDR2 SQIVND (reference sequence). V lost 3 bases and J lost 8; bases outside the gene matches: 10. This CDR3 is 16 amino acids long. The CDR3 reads CASSMRASGTMGELFF. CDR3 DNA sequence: TGTGCCAGTAGTATGAGGGCTAGCGGGACGATGGGGGAGCTGTTTTTT.

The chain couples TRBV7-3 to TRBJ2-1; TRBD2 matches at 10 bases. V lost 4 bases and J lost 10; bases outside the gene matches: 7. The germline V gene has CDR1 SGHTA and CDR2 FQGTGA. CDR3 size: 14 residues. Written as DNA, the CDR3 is TGTGCCAGCAGCTACGGGACTAGCGAGGAGGAGCAGTTCTTC. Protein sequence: CASSYGTSEEEQFF.

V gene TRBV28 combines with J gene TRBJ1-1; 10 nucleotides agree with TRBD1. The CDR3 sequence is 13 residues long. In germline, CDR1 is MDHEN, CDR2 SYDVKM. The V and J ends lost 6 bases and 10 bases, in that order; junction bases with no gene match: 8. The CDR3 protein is CASSSGTGDAAFF. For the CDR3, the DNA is TGTGCCAGCAGCTCCGGGACAGGGGATGCAGCTTTCTTT.

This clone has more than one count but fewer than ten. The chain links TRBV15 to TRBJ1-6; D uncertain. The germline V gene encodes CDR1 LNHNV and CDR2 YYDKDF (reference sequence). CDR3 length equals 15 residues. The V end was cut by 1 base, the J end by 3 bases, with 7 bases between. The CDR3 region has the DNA TGTGCCACCAGCAGAGCGTCTGGCTATAATTCACCCCTCCACTTT. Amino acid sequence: CATSRASGYNSPLHF.

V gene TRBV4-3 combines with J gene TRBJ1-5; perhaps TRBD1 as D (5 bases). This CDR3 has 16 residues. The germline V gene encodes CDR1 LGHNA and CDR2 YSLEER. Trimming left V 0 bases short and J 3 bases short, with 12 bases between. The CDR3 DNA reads TGCGCCAGCAGCCAAGATTGGAGGGGAAACAATCAGCCCCAGCATTTT. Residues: CASSQDWRGNNQPQHF.

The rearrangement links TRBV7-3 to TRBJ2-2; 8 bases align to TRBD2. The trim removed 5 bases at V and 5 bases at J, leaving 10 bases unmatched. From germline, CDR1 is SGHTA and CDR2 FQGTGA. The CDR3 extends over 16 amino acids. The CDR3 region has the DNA TGTGCCAGCAGCCCGACCGGGACTAGTCTTACCGGGGAGCTGTTTTTT. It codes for CASSPTGTSLTGELFF.

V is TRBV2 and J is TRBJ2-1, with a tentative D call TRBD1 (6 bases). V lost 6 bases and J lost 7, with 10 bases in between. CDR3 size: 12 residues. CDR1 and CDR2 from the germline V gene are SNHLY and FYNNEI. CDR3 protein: CASRDRGNEQFF. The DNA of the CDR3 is TGTGCCAGCAGGGATAGGGGGAATGAGCAGTTCTTC.

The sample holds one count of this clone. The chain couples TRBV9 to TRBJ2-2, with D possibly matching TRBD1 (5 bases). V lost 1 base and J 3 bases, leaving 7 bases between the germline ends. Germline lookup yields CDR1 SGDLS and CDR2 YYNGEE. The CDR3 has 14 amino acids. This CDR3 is CASSVLTDTGELFF. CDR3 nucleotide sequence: TGTGCCAGCAGCGTATTGACAGACACCGGGGAGCTGTTTTTT.

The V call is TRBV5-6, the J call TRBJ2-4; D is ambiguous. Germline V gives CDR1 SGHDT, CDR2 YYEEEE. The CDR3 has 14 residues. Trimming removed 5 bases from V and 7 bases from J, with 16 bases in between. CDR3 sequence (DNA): TGTGCCAGCAGTCATACAGCGACGTGGAACATTCAGTACTTC. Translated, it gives CASSHTATWNIQYF.

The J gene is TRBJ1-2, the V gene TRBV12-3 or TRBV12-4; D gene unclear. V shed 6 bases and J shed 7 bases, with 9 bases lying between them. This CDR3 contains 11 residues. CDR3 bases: TGTGCCAGCAGCGCCCGAGGTGGCTACACCTTC. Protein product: CASSARGGYTF.

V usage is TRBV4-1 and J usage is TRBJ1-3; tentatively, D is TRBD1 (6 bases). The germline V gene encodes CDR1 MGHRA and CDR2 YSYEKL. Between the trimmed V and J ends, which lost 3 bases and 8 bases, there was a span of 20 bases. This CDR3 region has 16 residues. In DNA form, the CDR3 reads TGCGCCAGCAGCCACAAGATGACAGGAAACTTATACACCATATATTTT. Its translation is CASSHKMTGNLYTIYF.

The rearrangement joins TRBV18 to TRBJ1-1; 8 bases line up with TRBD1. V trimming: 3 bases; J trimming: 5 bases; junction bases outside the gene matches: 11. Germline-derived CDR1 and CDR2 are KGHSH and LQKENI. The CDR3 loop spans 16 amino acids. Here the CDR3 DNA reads TGTGCCAGCTCACCTCGCGACAGGGGAACTGGGACTGAAGCTTTCTTT. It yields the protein CASSPRDRGTGTEAFF.

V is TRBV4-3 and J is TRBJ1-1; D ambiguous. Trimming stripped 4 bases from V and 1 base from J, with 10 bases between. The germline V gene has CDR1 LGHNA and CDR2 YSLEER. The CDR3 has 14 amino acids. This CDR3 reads CASSPDWKNTEAFF. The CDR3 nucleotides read TGCGCCAGCAGCCCCGACTGGAAGAACACTGAAGCTTTCTTT.

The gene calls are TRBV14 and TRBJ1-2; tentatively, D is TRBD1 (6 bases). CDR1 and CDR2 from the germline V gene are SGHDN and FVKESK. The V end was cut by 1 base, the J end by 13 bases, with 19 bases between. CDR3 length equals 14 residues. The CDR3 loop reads CASSQGDPLGGSTF. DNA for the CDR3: TGTGCCAGCAGCCAAGGCGATCCTTTAGGGGGGTCCACCTTC. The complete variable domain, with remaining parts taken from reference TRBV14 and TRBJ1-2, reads EAGVTQFPSHSVIEKGQTVTLRCDPISGHDNLYWYRRVMGKEIKFLLHFVKESKQDESGMPNNRFLAERTGGTYSTLKVQPAELEDSGVYFCASSQGDPLGGSTFGSGTRLTVV.

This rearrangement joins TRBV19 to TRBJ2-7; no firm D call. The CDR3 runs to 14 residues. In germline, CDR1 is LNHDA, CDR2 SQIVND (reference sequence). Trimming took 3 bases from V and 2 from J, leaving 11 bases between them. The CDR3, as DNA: TGTGCCAGTAGTATTAGTTGGCAGACCTACGAGCAGTACTTC. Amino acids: CASSISWQTYEQYF.

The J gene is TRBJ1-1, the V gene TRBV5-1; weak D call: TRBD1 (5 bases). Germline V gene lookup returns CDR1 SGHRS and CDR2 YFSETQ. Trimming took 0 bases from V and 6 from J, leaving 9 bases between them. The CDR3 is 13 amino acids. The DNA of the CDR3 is TGCGCCAGCAGCTTGGCCGGGGGTGCTGAAGCTTTCTTT. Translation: CASSLAGGAEAFF.

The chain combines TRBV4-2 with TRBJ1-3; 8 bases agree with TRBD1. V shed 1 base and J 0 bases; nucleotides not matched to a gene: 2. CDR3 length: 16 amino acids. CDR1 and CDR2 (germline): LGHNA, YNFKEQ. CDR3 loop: CASSQGDRSSGNTIYF. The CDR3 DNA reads TGTGCCAGCAGCCAAGGGGACAGGAGCTCTGGAAACACCATATATTTT.

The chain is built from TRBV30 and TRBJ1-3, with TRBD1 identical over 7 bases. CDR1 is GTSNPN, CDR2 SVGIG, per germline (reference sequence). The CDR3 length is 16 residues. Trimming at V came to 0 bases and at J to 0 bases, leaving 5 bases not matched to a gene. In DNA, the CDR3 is TGTGCCTGGAGTGTGCTGGGACAGCTCTCTGGAAACACCATATATTTT. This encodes CAWSVLGQLSGNTIYF.

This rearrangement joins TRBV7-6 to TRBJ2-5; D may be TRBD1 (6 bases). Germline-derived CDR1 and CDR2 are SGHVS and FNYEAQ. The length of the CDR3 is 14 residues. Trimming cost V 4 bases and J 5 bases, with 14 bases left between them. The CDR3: CASSSGQGGETQYF. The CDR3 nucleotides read TGTGCCAGCAGCTCGGGACAAGGTGGGGAGACCCAGTACTTC.